This passage covers 30 T cell receptor beta chains from one sample sequenced in a study of cytomegalovirus exposure and HLA in healthy donors. The PCR used 60 Vbeta and 13 Jbeta primers. Method: immunoSEQ multiplex PCR; TCRdb's copy keeps in-frame clones and lacks some. This table has roughly 110,000 clones, roughly 73% appearing once. Sequences were obtained from PBMCs. These receptors originate from a man in his forties or fifties in good health and CMV-seronegative.

V gene TRBV5-4 combines with J gene TRBJ2-5; TRBD1 aligns across 8 bases. The germline gives CDR1 SGHNT, CDR2 YYREEE (reference sequence). The CDR3 is made up of 15 amino acids. The trim removed 0 bases at V and 5 bases at J, leaving 6 bases unmatched. In DNA, the CDR3 is TGTGCCAGCAGCTTGGCCGGGACAGGTACGGAGACCCAGTACTTC. Residues: CASSLAGTGTETQYF.

The chain carries TRBV19 and TRBJ2-5, with a possible D match to TRBD1 (6 bases). In germline, CDR1 is LNHDA, CDR2 SQIVND (reference sequence). The germline V and J ends were trimmed by 5 bases and 0 bases, with 13 bases remaining between them. The CDR3 extends over 15 amino acids. Here the CDR3 reads CASSARTDHQETQYF. CDR3 sequence (DNA): TGTGCCAGTAGTGCTCGGACAGACCACCAAGAGACCCAGTACTTC.

The V gene is TRBV6-5, the J gene TRBJ1-6, with D tentatively TRBD1 (5 bases). V lost 0 bases, J lost 10 bases, and 13 bases lay in between. Germline CDR1 and CDR2: MNHEY and SVGAGI. This CDR3 spans 15 amino acids. CDR3 nucleotides: TGTGCCAGCAGTTACTCGTCCAGGGCATCCTCACCCCTCCACTTT. Its protein product is CASSYSSRASSPLHF.

The rearrangement joins TRBV18 to TRBJ2-7; 7 positions match TRBD1. V shed 0 bases, J shed 2 bases, and the junction held 10 bases outside the gene matches. Germline V gene lookup returns CDR1 KGHSH and CDR2 LQKENI. This CDR3 spans 17 amino acids. CDR3: CASSPPTGSAFPYEQYF. DNA of the CDR3: TGTGCCAGCTCACCACCGACAGGGAGTGCCTTCCCCTACGAGCAGTACTTC.

This clone was counted once. J is TRBJ1-1 and V is TRBV7-2, with D possibly TRBD1 on 5 matching bases. Trimming pared 1 base from V and 13 bases from J, leaving 16 bases between. The CDR3 contains 13 residues. Germline CDR1 is SGHTA and CDR2 is FQGNSA. CDR3 in amino acids: CASSLDQGAHGFF. The DNA for the CDR3 is TGTGCCAGCAGCTTAGACCAAGGGGCCCATGGTTTCTTT.

This chain links TRBV4-1 with TRBJ2-5; 7 bases align to TRBD1. The assigned J gene may be wrong: the sequence end matches TRBJ2-7 better. The germline gives CDR1 MGHRA, CDR2 YSYEKL. The CDR3 covers 15 residues. CDR3 DNA sequence: TGCGCCAGCAGCCCCGGGACAGCCTCCTACTACGAGCAGTACTTC. It codes for CASSPGTASYYEQYF.

The gene calls are TRBV19 and TRBJ1-2; 8 nucleotides align to TRBD1. The germline gives CDR1 LNHDA, CDR2 SQIVND (reference sequence). V lost 7 bases and J lost 2; bases outside the gene matches: 9. The length of the CDR3 is 15 residues. CDR3 in amino acids: CASTLGNRGNYGYTF. CDR3 bases: TGTGCCAGTACCTTGGGGAACAGGGGGAACTATGGCTACACCTTC.

The chain links TRBV29-1 to TRBJ2-3, with 10 bases identical to TRBD2. The CDR3 runs 14 residues. V was pared by 6 bases and J by 1 base, with 4 bases of the junction left unmatched. In germline, CDR1 is SQVTM, CDR2 ANQGSEA. CDR3 nucleotides: TGCAGCGTGGGGAGCGGGGGGGGCACAGATACGCAGTATTTT. Amino acids: CSVGSGGGTDTQYF.

The chain combines TRBV29-1 with TRBJ1-4; D is ambiguous. CDR1 is SQVTM, CDR2 ANQGSEA, per germline. The CDR3 is 11 amino acids. Trimming removed 3 bases from V and 6 bases from J, with 5 bases in between. This chain's CDR3 is CSVETYEKLFF. CDR3 nucleotide sequence: TGCAGCGTTGAGACTTATGAAAAACTGTTTTTT.

This clone has just one count. At one end the junction does not follow the germline gene, possibly because of a read error. This sequence joins TRBV27 and TRBJ2-3; 13 nucleotides match TRBD2. The CDR3 spans 13 residues. Germline CDR1 MNHEY, CDR2 SMNVEV (reference sequence). DNA for the CDR3: TGTGCCAGCAGTTCCCAGGCAGGACTAGCGGGGGTATTT. Translating gives CASSSQAGLAGVF.

The chain uses TRBV6-5 and TRBJ1-2; TRBD1 agrees at 11 bases. Germline lookup yields CDR1 MNHEY and CDR2 SVGAGI. V was clipped by 7 bases and J by 2 bases; unmatched bases: 3. The CDR3 has 14 amino acids. The CDR3 protein is CASMDRGQNYGYTF. In DNA form, the CDR3 reads TGTGCCAGCATGGACAGGGGGCAAAACTATGGCTACACCTTC.

V is TRBV7-9 and J is TRBJ2-5; maybe TRBD2 (7 bases). The CDR3 extends over 16 amino acids. The V gene's germline CDR1 is SEHNR and CDR2 FQNEAQ (reference sequence). V lost 6 bases, J lost 0 bases, and 17 bases lay in between. CDR3 bases: TGTGCCAGCAGGCCTGGTTGGGGGGGCTACCAAGAGACCCAGTACTTC. Translating gives CASRPGWGGYQETQYF. The complete variable domain, with remaining parts taken from reference TRBV7-9 and TRBJ2-5, reads DTGVSQNPRHKITKRGQNVTFRCDPISEHNRLYWYRQTLGQGPEFLTYFQNEAQLEKSRLLSDRFSAERPKGSFSTLEIQRTEQGDSAMYLCASRPGWGGYQETQYFGPGTRLLVL.

The chain joins TRBV5-6 to TRBJ1-5; no firm D call. Trimming removed 0 bases at V and 9 bases at J, with 19 bases between. This CDR3 has 16 residues. Per germline, CDR1 SGHDT and CDR2 YYEEEE. CDR3: CASSLGGGFPGGPQHF. The CDR3 DNA follows: TGTGCCAGCAGCTTGGGGGGTGGATTCCCCGGAGGGCCCCAGCATTTT.

V gene TRBV14 combines with J gene TRBJ2-3; D is possibly TRBD1 (6 bases). Germline CDR1 is SGHDN and CDR2 is FVKESK. The CDR3 has 15 amino acids. Trimming cost V 10 bases and J 2 bases, with 19 bases left between them. The CDR3 sequence: CATSRKTGNTDTQYF. CDR3 DNA: TGTGCCACCTCGCGAAAAACAGGGAACACAGATACGCAGTATTTT.

The chain recombines TRBV21-1 with TRBJ2-2; no DNA check was done on the table's D call, TRBD1. TRBV21-1 is a listed pseudogene. The CDR3 has 14 residues. The CDR3 here is CASSRQKNTGELFF. The CDR3 DNA is TGTGCCAGCAGTCGACAGAAGAACACCGGGGAGCTGTTTTTT.

V usage is TRBV6-1 and J usage is TRBJ2-3; 9 positions agree with TRBD2. Germline values: CDR1 MNHNS, CDR2 SASEGT. CDR3 length equals 15 residues. V gave up 3 bases and J gave up 6 bases; unmatched junction bases: 7. CDR3 sequence (DNA): TGTGCCAGCAGTGATATAGCGGGGGTCAGGGATACGCAGTATTTT. It specifies CASSDIAGVRDTQYF.

The chain employs TRBV7-2 and TRBJ2-7, with no clear D. Germline V gene data show CDR1 as SGHTA and CDR2 as FQGNSA. The CDR3 sequence is 14 residues long. V lost 1 base to trimming and J lost 2 bases, with 9 bases between them. The CDR3 here is CASSLVVQTYEQYF. The CDR3 DNA is TGTGCCAGCAGCTTAGTGGTACAGACCTACGAGCAGTACTTC.

The chain couples TRBV28 to TRBJ1-1, with 7 bases lining up with TRBD1. The germline V gene encodes CDR1 MDHEN and CDR2 SYDVKM. The V gene end was trimmed by 5 bases and the J gene end by 2 bases; junction bases not matched to a gene: 11. The CDR3 is 16 amino acids. CDR3 coding DNA: TGTGCCAGCAGTCCGGACAGGCGGCTAATCAACACTGAAGCTTTCTTT. Encoded protein: CASSPDRRLINTEAFF.

This clone was seen more than once but under ten times. V usage is TRBV5-1 and J usage is TRBJ2-1; 7 bases line up with TRBD1. V shed 9 bases, J shed 9 bases, and the junction held 15 bases outside the gene matches. Germline V gives CDR1 SGHRS, CDR2 YFSETQ. There are 14 residues in the CDR3. CDR3 sequence (DNA): TGCGCCACCAAAGGCACAGGGGCATTGAGTGAGCAGTTCTTC. Translated, it gives CATKGTGALSEQFF.

The chain is built from TRBV5-4 and TRBJ1-6; 10 nucleotides agree with TRBD1. The CDR3 length is 14 residues. V lost 4 bases, J lost 10 bases, and 5 bases stayed unmatched. Per germline, CDR1 SGHNT and CDR2 YYREEE (reference sequence). Here the CDR3 DNA reads TGTGCCAGCAGCGGTGACAGGGGGCGATCACCCCTCCACTTT. Protein product: CASSGDRGRSPLHF.

The rearrangement links TRBV6-1 to TRBJ2-5; TRBD1 matches 7 bases. Per the germline V gene, CDR1 is MNHNS and CDR2 is SASEGT. V shed 4 bases and J 2 bases; nucleotides not matched to a gene: 4. The CDR3 consists of 14 residues. CDR3 amino acids: CASSGDSQQETQYF. In nucleotides, the CDR3 is TGTGCCAGCAGTGGGGACAGCCAACAAGAGACCCAGTACTTC.

This clone was counted between two and nine times. The chain recombines TRBV9 with TRBJ2-6; D remains unclear. Trimming stripped 4 bases from V and 0 bases from J, with 14 bases between. The CDR3 runs to 17 residues. Germline lookup yields CDR1 SGDLS and CDR2 YYNGEE. Here the CDR3 DNA reads TGTGCCAGCAGCCAATCGGCGTCGGGCTCTGGGGCCAACGTCCTGACTTTC. Protein sequence: CASSQSASGSGANVLTF. Supplemented by reference TRBV9 and TRBJ2-6, the full variable domain reads DSGVTQTPKHLITATGQRVTLRCSPRSGDLSVYWYQQSLDQGLQFLIQYYNGEERAKGNILERFSAQQFPDLHSELNLSSLELGDSALYFCASSQSASGSGANVLTFGAGSRLTVL.

To note about this clone: One junction end disagrees with the germline gene, perhaps due to a read error. The chain joins TRBV4-2 to TRBJ1-1; D is perhaps TRBD1 (5 bases). Germline V gene sequence: CDR1 LGHNA, CDR2 YNFKEQ. The CDR3 totals 15 residues. DNA for the CDR3: TGTGCCAGCACCCAAAACTTGGGGGGGAACACTGAAGCTTTCTTT. Translating gives CASTQNLGGNTEAFF.

In its sample, this clone was seen once. This chain connects TRBV4-2 to TRBJ2-5, with D possibly matching TRBD1 (5 bases). Per germline, CDR1 LGHNA and CDR2 YNFKEQ. The V and J ends lost 1 base and 9 bases respectively, with 15 bases between them. The CDR3 sequence is 14 residues long. CDR3 residues: CASSQGVQGAAQYF. The CDR3 DNA reads TGTGCCAGCAGCCAAGGGGTCCAGGGTGCAGCCCAGTACTTC.

V and J are TRBV29-1 and TRBJ2-3, with 7 nucleotides matching TRBD2. Trimming took 0 bases from V and 9 from J; bases not matched to a gene: 6. Germline loops: CDR1 SQVTM, CDR2 ANQGSEA. The CDR3 covers 13 residues. The CDR3 bases are TGCAGCGTTGAAGATAGGAGCGGGGTCACGCAGTATTTT. It encodes CSVEDRSGVTQYF.

The chain has TRBV9 and TRBJ1-2; 9 nucleotides line up with TRBD1. The CDR3 contains 15 residues. CDR1 and CDR2 (germline): SGDLS, YYNGEE. V lost 3 bases to trimming and J lost 8 bases; unmatched junction nucleotides: 11. CDR3 DNA: TGTGCCAGCAGCGCCCACAGGGGGCCTTTGGGGGGCTACACCTTC. Translating gives CASSAHRGPLGGYTF.

The chain carries TRBV7-9 and TRBJ2-1, with 11 bases lining up with TRBD2. The CDR3 has 16 amino acids. The J segment lost 7 bases and the V segment lost 0 bases, leaving 5 bases of the junction unmatched. Germline V gives CDR1 SEHNR, CDR2 FQNEAQ (reference sequence). In DNA form, the CDR3 reads TGTGCCAGCAGCTTAGCGGCTAGCGGGGGGCAAAATGAGCAGTTCTTC. Protein product: CASSLAASGGQNEQFF.

The chain uses TRBV7-7 and TRBJ2-5, with 8 bases aligning to TRBD1. Trimming took 1 base from V and 5 from J; bases not matched to a gene: 6. The CDR3 has 15 residues. Germline CDR1 is SSHAT and CDR2 is FNYEAQ (reference sequence). The CDR3 DNA is TGTGCCAGCAGCTTAGATTCAGGGGGCTGGGAGACCCAGTACTTC. It specifies CASSLDSGGWETQYF.

The gene calls are TRBV5-1 and TRBJ2-5; maybe TRBD1 (5 bases). Trimming took off 2 bases at V and 3 bases at J, with 11 bases between the two ends. CDR1 SGHRS and CDR2 YFSETQ come from the germline V gene. The CDR3 sequence is 14 residues long. CDR3: CASSFQGNEETQYF. The CDR3 DNA reads TGCGCCAGCAGCTTTCAGGGAAACGAAGAGACCCAGTACTTC.

This clone was observed once. The V and J genes are TRBV7-3 and TRBJ1-1, with a weak D call TRBD1 (5 bases). V was trimmed by 5 bases and J by 5 bases, leaving 18 bases between them. The germline V gene encodes CDR1 SGHTA and CDR2 FQGTGA. The CDR3 spans 15 residues. CDR3 loop: CASSPNGQGGTEAFF. The CDR3 DNA reads as TGTGCCAGCAGCCCCAATGGGCAGGGAGGGACTGAAGCTTTCTTT.